Shown below are 6 T cell receptor beta chains from a single sample sequenced in a study of T-cell reconstitution after alpha-beta-depleted transplantation in children. A library of TCRbeta sequences, prepared with unique molecular identifiers, was generated. TCRdb recomputed calls from the PCR reads with MiXCR, one row per CDR3 protein. The profile shows 260,000 or so distinct CDR3 sequences, around 12% of them singletons. The input for sequencing was PBMCs from the stem cell graft donor, taken from the stem cell graft. The receptors originated from a human donor who donated a stem cell graft to a child with acute lymphoblastic leukemia.

This clonotype was seen many times. V gene TRBV20-1 combines with J gene TRBJ2-3; D might be TRBD1 (6 bases). The V gene's germline CDR1 is DFQATT and CDR2 SNEGSKA (reference sequence). This CDR3 comprises 14 residues. The ends were cut back, 3 bases at V and 4 bases at J, with 14 bases in the middle. The CDR3, as DNA: TGCAGTGCTAGCTACAGGGCTTTCCCAGATACGCAGTATTTT. It specifies CSASYRAFPDTQYF.

The CDR3 spells CASSQLRCQYF. As DNA, the CDR3 is TGTGCCAGCAGTCAACTTCGATGCCAGTACTTC. The chain has TRBV6-2 or TRBV6-3 and TRBJ2-5; unclear D gene. Trimming left V 5 bases short and J 10 bases short, with 11 bases between. The CDR3 sequence is 11 residues long. Germline V gene sequence: CDR1 MNHEY, CDR2 SVGEGT.

This clonotype was found many times. The chain carries TRBV5-5 and TRBJ1-1, with D possibly matching TRBD1 (6 bases). Looked up from germline, CDR1 is SGHKS and CDR2 is YYEKEE (reference sequence). The V and J ends lost 2 bases and 5 bases respectively, with 10 bases between them. The CDR3 covers 13 residues. The CDR3 region has the DNA TGTGCCAGCAGCTTTACAGGGTCTACTGAAGCTTTCTTT. Amino acid sequence: CASSFTGSTEAFF.

This clonotype was counted only a few times. This chain uses TRBV19 with TRBJ1-4; 8 bases align to TRBD1. The CDR3 covers 16 residues. Per the germline V gene, CDR1 is LNHDA and CDR2 is SQIVND (reference sequence). The trim removed 7 bases at V and 10 bases at J, leaving 17 bases unmatched. CDR3 sequence (DNA): TGTGCCAGTACTGCGAGAGGGGGACAGGCGCCGGGAAAACTGTTTTTT. Its translation is CASTARGGQAPGKLFF.

Many counts were recorded for this clonotype. The chain employs TRBV7-9 and TRBJ2-3, with a possible D match to TRBD2 (6 bases). CDR3 length: 13 amino acids. The germline gives CDR1 SEHNR, CDR2 FQNEAQ (reference sequence). V dropped 2 bases and J dropped 5 bases, with 8 bases sitting between them. This CDR3 reads CASSLSGEDTQYF. The CDR3 DNA sequence: TGTGCCAGCAGCTTATCGGGAGAAGATACGCAGTATTTT.

This clonotype came up many times. The genes are TRBV5-1 and TRBJ2-5, with no clear D. Germline V gene data show CDR1 as SGHRS and CDR2 as YFSETQ. The CDR3 spans 15 residues. Trimming took off 2 bases at V and 1 base at J, with 12 bases between the two ends. CDR3 residues: CASSLLGTRQETQYF. CDR3 nucleotides: TGCGCCAGCAGCTTACTGGGCACTCGCCAAGAGACCCAGTACTTC.